This entry lists 32 T cell receptor beta chains sequenced from one sample in a study of T cell responses to AZD1222 COVID-19 vaccine. Clones were sequenced by immunoSEQ multiplex PCR, and TCRdb holds only the in-frame ones, with some missing. The table shows about 130,000 clones, with roughly 90% occurring only once. Sequences were derived from peripheral blood, sampled 28 days after the second AZD1222 dose. Source of these receptors: an adult who received the AZD1222 COVID-19 vaccine.

The rearrangement joins TRBV5-1 to TRBJ2-7, with 8 bases lining up with TRBD2. Germline lookup yields CDR1 SGHRS and CDR2 YFSETQ. V was pared by 7 bases and J by 1 base, with 4 bases of the junction left unmatched. CDR3 length equals 13 residues. DNA of the CDR3: TGCGCCAGCGGGGAGCGGGGGTCCTACGAGCAGTACTTC. It is translated as CASGERGSYEQYF.

The rearrangement links TRBV9 to TRBJ2-7, with 14 bases lining up with TRBD2. Germline CDR1 reads SGDLS; CDR2 reads YYNGEE. The CDR3 runs to 15 residues. V was pared by 4 bases and J by 4 bases, with 4 bases of the junction left unmatched. CDR3 in amino acids: CASSPGLAGVYEQYF. The CDR3 DNA follows: TGTGCCAGCAGCCCGGGACTAGCGGGAGTGTACGAGCAGTACTTC.

As to this clone: The limits of the CDR3 on the DNA are not certain, so only TCRdb's listed CDR3 is given. This sequence joins TRBV7-8 and TRBJ2-7; the table's TRBD2 call for D was not verified on the DNA. The CDR3 totals 22 residues, both ends included. Germline V gene sequence: CDR1 SGHVS, CDR2 FQNEAQ. CDR3 sequence: CASSLWVGDYEQYFGATIGQYF.

The chain combines TRBV6-5 with TRBJ2-2; TRBD2 matches 7 bases. The CDR3 has 15 amino acids. From germline, CDR1 is MNHEY and CDR2 SVGAGI. V was clipped by 2 bases and J by 1 base; unmatched bases: 1. The CDR3 region has the DNA TGTGCCAGCAGTTACGCTAGCGGGAACACCGGGGAGCTGTTTTTT. It specifies CASSYASGNTGELFF.

The chain combines TRBV7-9 with TRBJ2-7, with TRBD1 matching 9 bases. The J segment lost 3 bases and the V segment lost 5 bases, leaving 8 bases of the junction unmatched. Germline V gives CDR1 SEHNR, CDR2 FQNEAQ (reference sequence). There are 15 residues in the CDR3. The CDR3 DNA is TGTGCCAGCAGCCGGCAAGGACAGGGGAGCTACGAGCAGTACTTC. Encoded protein: CASSRQGQGSYEQYF.

The chain carries TRBV28 and TRBJ1-5; D perhaps matches TRBD1 (5 bases). The germline gives CDR1 MDHEN, CDR2 SYDVKM. The CDR3 loop spans 13 amino acids. Trimming cost V 4 bases and J 5 bases, with 9 bases left between them. This chain's CDR3 is CASSSQGDQPQHF. As DNA, the CDR3 is TGTGCCAGCAGTTCTCAGGGAGATCAGCCCCAGCATTTT.

This chain uses TRBV5-1 with TRBJ2-1; TRBD2 agrees at 7 bases. The J segment lost 9 bases and the V segment lost 4 bases, leaving 13 bases of the junction unmatched. This CDR3 has 15 residues. Germline V gene sequence: CDR1 SGHRS, CDR2 YFSETQ. CDR3 amino acids: CASSPPGGSPTEQFF. CDR3 in DNA: TGCGCCAGCAGCCCTCCCGGCGGGAGTCCCACTGAGCAGTTCTTC.

V gene TRBV19 combines with J gene TRBJ2-1; 8 bases agree with TRBD1. The CDR3 runs 15 residues. The trim removed 7 bases at V and 3 bases at J, leaving 8 bases unmatched. From germline, CDR1 is LNHDA and CDR2 SQIVND (reference sequence). Here the CDR3 reads CASTPQGAGYNEQFF. DNA of the CDR3: TGTGCCAGTACTCCCCAGGGGGCGGGCTACAATGAGCAGTTCTTC.

This chain uses TRBV28 with TRBJ1-3, with D possibly being TRBD1 (5 bases). This CDR3 has 12 amino acids. The V end was cut by 5 bases, the J end by 8 bases, with 10 bases between. Germline V gives CDR1 MDHEN, CDR2 SYDVKM. The chain's CDR3 is CASSLMGDTIYF. In DNA form, the CDR3 reads TGTGCCAGCAGTCTCATGGGGGACACCATATATTTT.

The V call is TRBV19, the J call TRBJ2-1; 7 bases fit TRBD2. Germline CDR1 is LNHDA and CDR2 is SQIVND (reference sequence). CDR3 length: 13 amino acids. V lost 5 bases, J lost 10 bases, and 8 bases stayed unmatched. The CDR3, as DNA: TGTGCCAGTAGTGAACTAGCGCTTAAAGAGCAGTTCTTC. Translating gives CASSELALKEQFF.

The gene calls are TRBV11-3 and TRBJ2-3; 7 nucleotides line up with TRBD2. V shed 1 base and J 6 bases; nucleotides not matched to a gene: 4. Germline lookup yields CDR1 SGHNT and CDR2 YENEEA. There are 14 residues in the CDR3. The CDR3 nucleotides read TGTGCCAGCAGCTTAGGACTAGCTGCTGATACGCAGTATTTT. Translation: CASSLGLAADTQYF.

This clone was found once. This chain uses TRBV28 with TRBJ1-5; D ambiguous. Germline values: CDR1 MDHEN, CDR2 SYDVKM. This CDR3 is 13 amino acids long. The V end was cut by 1 base, the J end by 3 bases, with 4 bases between. CDR3 protein: CASSLSPNQPQHF. The DNA of the CDR3 is TGTGCCAGCAGTTTATCCCCCAATCAGCCCCAGCATTTT.

V usage is TRBV6-5 and J usage is TRBJ1-5, with D possibly TRBD1 on 5 matching bases. The V end was cut by 6 bases, the J end by 6 bases, with 18 bases between. The CDR3 is 15 amino acids. Germline CDR1 MNHEY, CDR2 SVGAGI. The CDR3 DNA reads as TGTGCCAGCAGGACGACCGGGGCGCGCAGTCAGCCCCAGCATTTT. The encoded protein is CASRTTGARSQPQHF.

The chain couples TRBV25-1 to TRBJ2-7, with 10 bases that match TRBD1. This CDR3 contains 15 residues. With V trimmed by 6 bases and J by 1 base, 6 bases remained unmatched. CDR1 is MGHDK, CDR2 SYGVNS, per germline. CDR3 nucleotides: TGTGCCAGCAGCGTCGACAGGGGGCCATCCTACGAGCAGTACTTC. Residues: CASSVDRGPSYEQYF.

This clone appeared a single time. The V call is TRBV10-3, the J call TRBJ1-1; the D gene is possibly TRBD1 (5 bases). With 6 bases removed from V and 1 base from J, the gap between germline ends came to 9 bases. In germline, CDR1 is ENHRY, CDR2 SYGVKD. This CDR3 comprises 13 residues. CDR3 DNA: TGTGCCATCAGATCACAGGAGAACACTGAAGCTTTCTTT. This gives the protein CAIRSQENTEAFF.

The rearrangement uses TRBV19 and TRBJ2-7, with a weak D call TRBD1 (6 bases). The CDR3 is 13 amino acids. V shed 5 bases and J shed 5 bases, with 13 bases lying between them. Per the germline V gene, CDR1 is LNHDA and CDR2 is SQIVND (reference sequence). The CDR3 DNA follows: TGTGCCAGTAGTTTACACAGGGTGGACGAGCAGTACTTC. This sequence encodes CASSLHRVDEQYF.

This clone was picked up one time. V usage is TRBV27 and J usage is TRBJ1-2, with TRBD1 as a possible D gene (6 bases). The V gene's germline CDR1 is MNHEY and CDR2 SMNVEV (reference sequence). Trimming cost V 6 bases and J 1 base, with 21 bases left between them. This CDR3 is 17 amino acids long. This CDR3 is CASSRTATAPFNYGYTF. As DNA, the CDR3 is TGTGCCAGCAGCCGGACAGCTACTGCCCCTTTTAACTATGGCTACACCTTC.

V gene TRBV2 combines with J gene TRBJ1-1, with D possibly being TRBD1 (6 bases). The CDR3 has 13 amino acids. Germline lookup yields CDR1 SNHLY and CDR2 FYNNEI. V dropped 2 bases and J dropped 5 bases, with 9 bases sitting between them. The CDR3 reads CASSEQGRTEAFF. For the CDR3, the DNA is TGTGCCAGCAGTGAACAGGGGAGAACTGAAGCTTTCTTT. Variable domain in full (rest from reference TRBV2 and TRBJ1-1): EPEVTQTPSHQVTQMGQEVILRCVPISNHLYFYWYRQILGQKVEFLVSFYNNEISEKSEIFDDQFSVERPDGSNFTLKIRSTKLEDSAMYFCASSEQGRTEAFFGQGTRLTVV.

The rearrangement links TRBV6-6 to TRBJ1-3; D gene uncertain. The CDR3 consists of 14 residues. Trimming pared 6 bases from V and 2 bases from J, leaving 11 bases between. In germline, CDR1 is MNHNY, CDR2 SVGAGI (reference sequence). The CDR3, as DNA: TGTGCCAGCAGGGACGGAGGGACTGGAAACACCATATATTTT. Amino acids: CASRDGGTGNTIYF.

The chain is built from TRBV5-1 and TRBJ2-7; perhaps TRBD2 as D (6 bases). CDR1 is SGHRS and CDR2 is YFSETQ in the germline V gene. CDR3 length: 12 amino acids. Trimming took off 4 bases at V and 3 bases at J, with 8 bases between the two ends. CDR3 sequence reads: CASSASDYEQYF. The CDR3 bases are TGCGCCAGCAGCGCTAGCGACTACGAGCAGTACTTC.

The chain has TRBV28 and TRBJ1-2; 7 positions match TRBD1. The CDR3 length is 15 residues. Germline V gene sequence: CDR1 MDHEN, CDR2 SYDVKM. V shed 6 bases, J shed 6 bases, and the junction held 13 bases outside the gene matches. The CDR3 reads CASSRLTGDTDGYTF. The CDR3 DNA is TGTGCCAGCAGCCGCCTTACAGGGGATACAGATGGCTACACCTTC.

The chain has TRBV28 and TRBJ2-7; D is undetermined. The CDR3 has 11 residues. Germline lookup yields CDR1 MDHEN and CDR2 SYDVKM. With 4 bases removed from V and 2 bases from J, the gap between germline ends came to 3 bases. The CDR3 is CASSSPYEQYF. The CDR3, as DNA: TGTGCCAGCAGTTCCCCCTACGAGCAGTACTTC.

V is TRBV28 and J is TRBJ1-2; 8 bases align to TRBD1. CDR1 and CDR2 from the germline V gene are MDHEN and SYDVKM. J lost 4 bases, V lost 6 bases, and 7 bases had no gene match. CDR3 length: 14 amino acids. The CDR3 DNA reads as TGTGCCAGCAGGGAGACAGGGGTTGTCTATGGCTACACCTTC. Encoded protein: CASRETGVVYGYTF.

This chain links TRBV7-8 with TRBJ1-1, with D unclear. The V and J ends lost 1 base and 3 bases respectively, with 6 bases between them. Germline CDR1 and CDR2: SGHVS and FQNEAQ. The CDR3 runs to 13 residues. CDR3 in amino acids: CASSLERHTEAFF. CDR3 bases: TGTGCCAGCAGCTTAGAGAGGCACACTGAAGCTTTCTTT.

This chain joins TRBV2 and TRBJ2-2, with TRBD2 identical over 7 bases. Germline CDR1 and CDR2: SNHLY and FYNNEI. J lost 4 bases, V lost 4 bases, and 6 bases had no gene match. There are 15 residues in the CDR3. CDR3: CASSAFWGGTGELFF. The DNA of the CDR3 is TGTGCCAGCAGTGCGTTTTGGGGGGGCACCGGGGAGCTGTTTTTT.

This clone was detected once. CDR3 sequence reads: CASSGRSGRNSTDTQYF. In nucleotides, the CDR3 is TGTGCCAGCAGCGGACGTAGCGGGAGGAATAGCACAGATACGCAGTATTTT. The chain has TRBV21-1 and TRBJ2-3; TRBD2, the table's D call, lacks a check against the DNA. TRBV21-1 is a pseudogene locus. The CDR3 is 17 amino acids.

CDR3: CASSSTGTGDEKLFF. CDR3 coding DNA: TGCGCCAGCAGCTCCACCGGGACGGGAGATGAAAAACTGTTTTTT. V is TRBV5-1 and J is TRBJ1-4; D perhaps matches TRBD1 (5 bases). The germline V gene has CDR1 SGHRS and CDR2 YFSETQ. This CDR3 spans 15 amino acids. The V end was cut by 3 bases, the J end by 6 bases, with 15 bases between.

The CDR3 is CATSDKPALRPLNQPQHF. The CDR3 DNA is TGTGCCACCAGTGACAAACCCGCGCTTCGGCCTCTCAATCAGCCCCAGCATTTT. The V and J genes are TRBV24-1 and TRBJ1-5; no definite D call. V was pared by 4 bases and J by 3 bases, with 21 bases between. Germline V CDR1 and CDR2: KGHDR, SFDVKD. CDR3 length: 18 amino acids.

V gene TRBV5-6 combines with J gene TRBJ2-3, with 7 bases aligning to TRBD2. The germline V gene has CDR1 SGHDT and CDR2 YYEEEE. The CDR3 spans 13 residues. With V trimmed by 5 bases and J by 8 bases, 8 bases remained unmatched. The CDR3: CASSRGGSVTQYF. In DNA form, the CDR3 reads TGTGCCAGCAGTCGCGGGGGATCGGTTACGCAGTATTTT.

The rearrangement joins TRBV20-1 to TRBJ2-7; D not resolved. The V gene's germline CDR1 is DFQATT and CDR2 SNEGSKA (reference sequence). CDR3 length: 11 amino acids. CDR3 bases: TGCAGCCCTCAATTCTCCTACGAGCAGTACTTC. It yields the protein CSPQFSYEQYF.

This sequence joins TRBV4-1 and TRBJ2-3; 7 nucleotides agree with TRBD2. The CDR3 has 15 amino acids. The V gene's germline CDR1 is MGHRA and CDR2 YSYEKL. Trimming at V came to 3 bases and at J to 0 bases, leaving 3 bases not matched to a gene. The CDR3 bases are TGCGCCAGCAGCCAGCTCGGGAGGAGCACAGATACGCAGTATTTT. This gives the protein CASSQLGRSTDTQYF.

The J gene is TRBJ2-7, the V gene TRBV2; TRBD2 aligns across 7 bases. This CDR3 has 13 amino acids. The V gene end was trimmed by 3 bases and the J gene end by 6 bases; junction bases not matched to a gene: 5. Per germline, CDR1 SNHLY and CDR2 FYNNEI. CDR3: CASSDGGRSEQYF. In DNA, the CDR3 is TGTGCCAGCAGTGACGGGGGGAGGAGCGAGCAGTACTTC.